This TCR beta chain is drawn from a study of response to subunit inactivated influenza vaccine. TCRdb re-called the RT-PCR reads through MiXCR, storing one row per CDR3 protein. This table has about 800,000 distinct CDR3 sequences, around 21% appearing once. Study-wide results and limits: Authors suggested few new T cells are recruited by each seasonal influenza vaccination.

This clonotype was seen at least ten times. The target antigen is unknown. This sequence may be a read error, since a much larger clone differs from it by one base. This clonotype was obtained from a man aged 50 to 60 who received an inactivated influenza vaccine. The sample was PBMCs from blood, taken approximately 5 days after vaccination.

Written as DNA, the CDR3 is TGTGCCAGCAGCTTCGGGCAGTACGAGACCCAGTACTTC. Translation gives CASSFGQYETQYF. The chain has TRBV5-8 and TRBJ2-5; no clear D. V gave up 2 bases and J gave up 5 bases, with 10 bases separating them. Germline CDR1 and CDR2: SGHTS and YDEGEE. The CDR3 is made up of 13 amino acids.